This passage covers 10 T cell receptor beta chains from one sample sequenced in a study of OX40 agonist ivuxolimab in advanced cancers. Assay used: immunoSEQ multiplex PCR; TCRdb lists only in-frame clones, some missing. The table has tens of thousands of clones, roughly 88% seen once. The sample was CD4+ or CD8+ T cells sorted from blood, taken in a trial of the OX40 agonist ivuxolimab. These receptor sequences come from an adult with an advanced solid tumor such as melanoma, head and neck, liver or kidney cancer.

This chain links TRBV6-1 with TRBJ1-1; TRBD1 might be the D (6 bases). The CDR3 is 14 amino acids. Germline values: CDR1 MNHNS, CDR2 SASEGT. Trimming stripped 7 bases from V and 0 bases from J, with 12 bases between. The CDR3 loop is CASIYDRLNTEAFF. The CDR3, as DNA: TGTGCCAGCATCTACGACAGGCTGAACACTGAAGCTTTCTTT.

The V gene is TRBV5-1, the J gene TRBJ1-4, with D possibly being TRBD1 (5 bases). V was trimmed by 0 bases and J by 4 bases, leaving 13 bases between them. The CDR3 is made up of 16 amino acids. Per germline, CDR1 SGHRS and CDR2 YFSETQ. CDR3 sequence (DNA): TGCGCCAGCAGCTTGGCCGGGGCACCCGTTAATGAAAAACTGTTTTTT. This encodes CASSLAGAPVNEKLFF. Drawing the rest from reference TRBV5-1 and TRBJ1-4, the complete variable domain is KAGVTQTPRYLIKTRGQQVTLSCSPISGHRSVSWYQQTPGQGLQFLFEYFSETQRNKGNFPGRFSGRQFSNSRSEMNVSTLELGDSALYLCASSLAGAPVNEKLFFGSGTQLSVL.

This clone appeared a single time. The rearrangement uses TRBV4-1 and TRBJ2-7; TRBD1 matches at 8 bases. CDR1 MGHRA and CDR2 YSYEKL come from the germline V gene. V shed 7 bases, J shed 0 bases, and the junction held 8 bases outside the gene matches. This CDR3 comprises 15 residues. Here the CDR3 DNA reads TGCGCCAGCACGCCCGGACAGGGACCCTCCTACGAGCAGTACTTC. Translated: CASTPGQGPSYEQYF.

The J gene is TRBJ1-5, the V gene TRBV4-1, with no clear D. The CDR3 runs 15 residues. Per the germline V gene, CDR1 is MGHRA and CDR2 is YSYEKL. Trimming shortened V by 3 bases and J by 5 bases, and 14 bases separated the two germline ends. CDR3 loop: CASSQAHEPHQPQHF. The CDR3 coding sequence is TGCGCCAGCAGCCAGGCACACGAACCCCATCAGCCCCAGCATTTT.

This chain uses TRBV14 with TRBJ1-1; TRBD1 agrees at 8 bases. This CDR3 contains 18 residues. The germline CDR1 and CDR2 sequences are SGHDN and FVKESK. After removal of 4 bases from V and 11 bases from J, the junction contained 24 bases not matched to a gene. For the CDR3, the DNA is TGTGCCAGCAGCCCCAGACAGGGGACGATTCTAACTGAAGCGTCGGCTTTCTTT. Translation: CASSPRQGTILTEASAFF.

J is TRBJ2-7 and V is TRBV28, with 8 bases aligning to TRBD1. Looked up from germline, CDR1 is MDHEN and CDR2 is SYDVKM. After removal of 2 bases from V and 0 bases from J, the junction contained 9 bases not matched to a gene. The CDR3 consists of 17 residues. This CDR3 reads CASSLGGRDRSSYEQYF. In DNA, the CDR3 is TGTGCCAGCAGTTTAGGCGGCCGGGACAGGAGCTCCTACGAGCAGTACTTC.

J is TRBJ2-3 and V is TRBV6-5; the D is unclear. This CDR3 contains 11 residues. Between the trimmed V and J ends, which lost 4 bases and 6 bases, there was a span of 5 bases. CDR1 is MNHEY and CDR2 is SVGAGI in the germline V gene. CDR3 sequence: CASSWMDTQYF. The CDR3 DNA reads TGTGCCAGCAGTTGGATGGATACGCAGTATTTT.

V usage is TRBV5-1 and J usage is TRBJ2-5; the D is unclear. CDR1 is SGHRS and CDR2 is YFSETQ in the germline V gene. Between the trimmed V and J ends, which lost 1 base and 2 bases, there was a span of 9 bases. The CDR3 spans 14 residues. The CDR3 DNA is TGCGCCAGCAGCTTGAATGGGTGGCAAGAGACCCAGTACTTC. Protein sequence: CASSLNGWQETQYF.

The rearrangement links TRBV7-9 to TRBJ1-3, with D unresolved. The CDR3 has 15 amino acids. Germline CDR1 reads SEHNR; CDR2 reads FQNEAQ (reference sequence). V was cut by 5 bases and J by 0 bases, with 11 bases left in between. The CDR3 nucleotides read TGTGCCAGCAGCCCGACTGCCCTCTCTGGAAACACCATATATTTT. It specifies CASSPTALSGNTIYF.

The chain links TRBV11-3 to TRBJ1-1; D possibly corresponds to TRBD1 (6 bases). CDR1 and CDR2 (germline): SGHNT, YENEEA. CDR3 length: 17 residues. The germline V and J ends were trimmed by 8 bases and 1 base, with 23 bases remaining between them. This chain's CDR3 is CASQGTLYYLGNTEAFF. The CDR3 region has the DNA TGTGCCAGCCAAGGGACACTCTACTACCTCGGGAACACTGAAGCTTTCTTT.